The 26 T cell receptor beta chains presented below share a single source sample, sequenced in a study of T cell responses to AZD1222 COVID-19 vaccine. The assay was immunoSEQ multiplex PCR, and TCRdb's table has in-frame clones only and misses some. The data hold roughly 100,000 clones, with roughly 89% observed a single time. The sample here was peripheral blood, taken 28 days after the second AZD1222 dose. These receptors were taken from an adult who received the AZD1222 COVID-19 vaccine.

This clone was recorded only once. The chain combines TRBV5-5 with TRBJ1-4; D might be TRBD1 (5 bases). The V gene lost 4 bases and the J gene lost 5 bases, with 15 bases spanning the gap. Germline CDR1 reads SGHKS; CDR2 reads YYEKEE (reference sequence). The CDR3 sequence is 15 residues long. CDR3 nucleotide sequence: TGTGCCAGCAGCGCGTTAGGGGTAGGGAATGAAAAACTGTTTTTT. Translating it yields CASSALGVGNEKLFF.

This rearrangement joins TRBV19 to TRBJ2-1, with a tentative D call TRBD2 (6 bases). The length of the CDR3 is 14 residues. Germline CDR1 and CDR2: LNHDA and SQIVND (reference sequence). Deletions cut 8 bases from V and 7 bases from J, with 18 bases between. In nucleotides, the CDR3 is TGTGCCAGTTTCGGGACTTCCGCTGGGAATGAGCAGTTCTTC. Protein: CASFGTSAGNEQFF. The full variable domain, in which reference TRBV19 and TRBJ2-1 provide the parts outside the CDR3, is DGGITQSPKYLFRKEGQNVTLSCEQNLNHDAMYWYRQDPGQGLRLIYYSQIVNDFQKGDIAEGYSVSREKKESFPLTVTSAQKNPTAFYLCASFGTSAGNEQFFGPGTRLTVL.

V gene TRBV21-1 combines with J gene TRBJ2-1. TRBV21-1 is marked as a pseudogene. The CDR3 consists of 12 residues. CDR3 in DNA: TGTGCCAGCAGCAAAGAAAACAATGAGCAGTTCTTC. This gives the protein CASSKENNEQFF.

The chain combines TRBV6-1 with TRBJ1-3, with 7 positions matching TRBD1. Germline V gene lookup returns CDR1 MNHNS and CDR2 SASEGT. Losses at the gene ends were 3 bases for V and 4 bases for J; bases not matched to a gene: 9. This CDR3 contains 16 residues. In DNA, the CDR3 is TGTGCCAGCAGTGAGATGACAGGGCAAGGCGGAAACACCATATATTTT. Translation gives CASSEMTGQGGNTIYF.

The chain recombines TRBV27 with TRBJ2-7; tentative D call: TRBD1 (6 bases). V gave up 2 bases and J gave up 4 bases, with 12 bases separating them. The germline CDR1 and CDR2 sequences are MNHEY and SMNVEV (reference sequence). The CDR3 has 14 amino acids. CDR3: CASSLKGVKYEQYF. The DNA for the CDR3 is TGTGCCAGCAGTTTAAAGGGGGTCAAGTACGAGCAGTACTTC.

J is TRBJ2-7 and V is TRBV19, with D hard to call. V was pared by 0 bases and J by 7 bases, with 10 bases between. The germline V gene has CDR1 LNHDA and CDR2 SQIVND (reference sequence). This CDR3 spans 13 amino acids. The CDR3 reads CASSIDPIREQYF. The CDR3 DNA is TGTGCCAGTAGTATAGATCCCATTCGGGAGCAGTACTTC. Full variable domain (rest looked up from reference TRBV19 and TRBJ2-7): DGGITQSPKYLFRKEGQNVTLSCEQNLNHDAMYWYRQDPGQGLRLIYYSQIVNDFQKGDIAEGYSVSREKKESFPLTVTSAQKNPTAFYLCASSIDPIREQYFGPGTRLTVT.

This clone was seen only once. The DNA of the CDR3 is TGCAGCGTTCCCCCCGTCCGGGAGAATGGCTACACCTTC. Its protein is CSVPPVRENGYTF. This rearrangement joins TRBV29-1 to TRBJ1-2, with D hard to call. Trimming removed 5 bases at V and 6 bases at J, with 16 bases between. The CDR3 runs to 13 residues. Germline V lookup: CDR1 SQVTM, CDR2 ANQGSEA.

The rearrangement links TRBV9 to TRBJ2-3, with D perhaps TRBD1 or TRBD2 (6 bases each). Per germline, CDR1 SGDLS and CDR2 YYNGEE. Trimming shortened V by 4 bases and J by 0 bases, and 15 bases separated the two germline ends. This CDR3 has 16 residues. CDR3 residues: CASSSLGGLSTDTQYF. As DNA, the CDR3 is TGTGCCAGCAGCTCCCTAGGGGGACTTAGCACAGATACGCAGTATTTT.

J is TRBJ1-5 and V is TRBV6-1; tentative D call: TRBD1 (5 bases). Germline V gene sequence: CDR1 MNHNS, CDR2 SASEGT. The CDR3 spans 15 residues. V was trimmed by 2 bases and J by 7 bases, leaving 15 bases between them. The CDR3 DNA is TGTGCCAGCAGTGAAATCGATGTGGGGGTCCAGCCCCAGCATTTT. Translated, it gives CASSEIDVGVQPQHF.

V gene TRBV11-2 combines with J gene TRBJ2-7; 8 bases line up with TRBD2. Germline V gives CDR1 SGHAT, CDR2 FQNNGV. J lost 7 bases, V lost 5 bases, and 7 bases had no gene match. The CDR3 loop spans 13 amino acids. The CDR3 DNA reads TGTGCCAGCAGCACAGCGGGGGCTGGAGAGCAGTACTTC. Translating it yields CASSTAGAGEQYF. The full variable domain, with the rest looked up from reference TRBV11-2 and TRBJ2-7, is EAGVAQSPRYKIIEKRQSVAFWCNPISGHATLYWYQQILGQGPKLLIQFQNNGVVDDSQLPKDRFSAERLKGVDSTLKIQPAKLEDSAVYLCASSTAGAGEQYFGPGTRLTVT.

The chain recombines TRBV7-2 with TRBJ1-5, with D unresolved. Germline V gene sequence: CDR1 SGHTA, CDR2 FQGNSA. V gave up 1 base and J gave up 0 bases, with 16 bases separating them. This CDR3 is built from 18 residues. This chain's CDR3 is CASSLVPPDLYSNQPQHF. As DNA, the CDR3 is TGTGCCAGCAGCTTAGTACCCCCGGACCTTTATAGCAATCAGCCCCAGCATTTT.

This chain connects TRBV6-2 or TRBV6-3 to TRBJ2-3; D is uncertain. Trimming took 4 bases from V and 5 from J, leaving 10 bases between them. Looked up from germline, CDR1 is MNHEY and CDR2 is SVGEGT. The CDR3 runs to 13 residues. The CDR3 sequence is CASSFPPGDTQYF. CDR3 DNA: TGTGCCAGCAGTTTCCCTCCCGGAGATACGCAGTATTTT.

The rearrangement links TRBV7-2 to TRBJ2-6, with D possibly TRBD1 on 6 matching bases. The CDR3 length is 13 residues. V lost 4 bases and J 6 bases, leaving 7 bases between the germline ends. In germline, CDR1 is SGHTA, CDR2 FQGNSA. CDR3 sequence reads: CASSSGAANVLTF. The CDR3, as DNA: TGTGCCAGCAGCTCAGGGGCGGCCAACGTCCTGACTTTC. Complete variable domain (other parts from reference TRBV7-2 and TRBJ2-6): GAGVSQSPSNKVTEKGKDVELRCDPISGHTALYWYRQSLGQGLEFLIYFQGNSAPDKSGLPSDRFSAERTGGSVSTLTIQRTQQEDSAVYLCASSSGAANVLTFGAGSRLTVL.

This chain links TRBV7-2 with TRBJ1-5, with D possibly matching TRBD1 (5 bases). The CDR3 runs 13 residues. Between the trimmed V and J ends, which lost 5 bases and 7 bases, there was a span of 12 bases. Germline V gene sequence: CDR1 SGHTA, CDR2 FQGNSA. The CDR3, as DNA: TGTGCCAGCAGCCCAAGGGGCTCCCAGCCCCAGCATTTT. It is translated as CASSPRGSQPQHF.

This clone was counted only a few times. The rearrangement links TRBV7-9 to TRBJ2-2; D might be TRBD1 (6 bases). This CDR3 contains 13 residues. Trimming left V 5 bases short and J 7 bases short, with 11 bases between. Germline loops: CDR1 SEHNR, CDR2 FQNEAQ (reference sequence). This CDR3 is CASSPGQLGELFF. The DNA for the CDR3 is TGTGCCAGCAGCCCAGGACAGCTCGGGGAGCTGTTTTTT.

The chain is built from TRBV12-2 and TRBJ1-1; the table's TRBD1 call for D was not verified on the DNA. TRBV12-2 is recorded as a pseudogene. The CDR3 loop spans 15 amino acids. Written as DNA, the CDR3 is TGTGCAAGTCGCTTAGCTGGGCAGGTGAACACTGAAGCTTTCTTT. The encoded protein is CASRLAGQVNTEAFF.

This chain connects TRBV7-9 to TRBJ1-2; possibly TRBD1 for D (6 bases). Trimming removed 2 bases at V and 0 bases at J, with 19 bases between. The CDR3 length is 18 residues. Germline assignment: CDR1 SEHNR and CDR2 FQNEAQ (reference sequence). CDR3 residues: CASSLRAVLGGANYGYTF. CDR3 nucleotides: TGTGCCAGCAGCTTAAGGGCCGTGCTGGGGGGCGCTAACTATGGCTACACCTTC.

V is TRBV9 and J is TRBJ2-3, with D maybe TRBD1 (6 bases). CDR3 length equals 15 residues. The V end was cut by 3 bases, the J end by 3 bases, with 14 bases between. Germline V gives CDR1 SGDLS, CDR2 YYNGEE. CDR3 nucleotides: TGTGCCAGCAGCGGGGGGCTTTCGTGGACAGATACGCAGTATTTT. Translated: CASSGGLSWTDTQYF.

This clone was detected a few times. The rearrangement joins TRBV27 to TRBJ1-6; unclear D gene. The CDR3 consists of 14 residues. V dropped 2 bases and J dropped 6 bases, with 8 bases sitting between them. Germline V gene data show CDR1 as MNHEY and CDR2 as SMNVEV (reference sequence). The CDR3 here is CASSLGWANSPLHF. CDR3 DNA sequence: TGTGCCAGCAGTTTAGGGTGGGCTAATTCACCCCTCCACTTT.

The V gene is TRBV5-5, the J gene TRBJ1-1; no reliable D call. Germline V gene data show CDR1 as SGHKS and CDR2 as YYEKEE (reference sequence). V was cut by 5 bases and J by 4 bases, with 12 bases left in between. This CDR3 is 13 amino acids long. This CDR3 reads CASSRALSTEAFF. Written as DNA, the CDR3 is TGTGCCAGCAGTAGGGCCCTGAGCACTGAAGCTTTCTTT.

The V gene is TRBV19, the J gene TRBJ2-2; D is possibly TRBD1 (5 bases). With 5 bases removed from V and 0 bases from J, the gap between germline ends came to 13 bases. Germline V gives CDR1 LNHDA, CDR2 SQIVND (reference sequence). This CDR3 has 16 residues. Written as DNA, the CDR3 is TGTGCCAGTAGTCGGCAGGGTAATTCGAACACCGGGGAGCTGTTTTTT. Translation: CASSRQGNSNTGELFF.

V and J are TRBV7-9 and TRBJ2-7; D unclear. Per germline, CDR1 SEHNR and CDR2 FQNEAQ (reference sequence). The germline V and J ends were trimmed by 3 bases and 3 bases, with 9 bases remaining between them. This CDR3 region has 13 residues. DNA for the CDR3: TGTGCCAGCAGCTTCCCACCCGACTACGAGCAGTACTTC. Residues: CASSFPPDYEQYF.

The chain employs TRBV12-3 or TRBV12-4 and TRBJ2-4, with unresolved D. This CDR3 is 12 amino acids long. V was cut by 0 bases and J by 6 bases, with 3 bases left in between. The CDR3 DNA is TGTGCCAGCAGTTTAGCGGGAAACATTCAGTACTTC. This translates into CASSLAGNIQYF.

This clone was seen a handful of times. The chain joins TRBV27 to TRBJ1-5; TRBD1 might be the D (5 bases). Germline V CDR1 and CDR2: MNHEY, SMNVEV (reference sequence). Trimming stripped 6 bases from V and 2 bases from J, with 14 bases between. The CDR3 is made up of 15 amino acids. CDR3 in amino acids: CASSPGAVGNQPQHF. The CDR3 DNA sequence: TGTGCCAGCAGCCCCGGGGCCGTGGGCAATCAGCCCCAGCATTTT.

The rearrangement uses TRBV28 and TRBJ2-7; tentatively, D is TRBD1 (6 bases). Trimming cost V 3 bases and J 4 bases, with 13 bases left between them. The CDR3 spans 14 residues. Germline CDR1 MDHEN, CDR2 SYDVKM. CDR3 loop: CASSLTGARYEQYF. The CDR3 nucleotides read TGTGCCAGCAGTTTGACAGGCGCCCGGTACGAGCAGTACTTC.

This clone was counted a single time. CDR3 DNA sequence: TGTGCCAGCAGCGTAGAAGGGGCCCGGGGGCTCGAGTGGTATTTT. It translates to CASSVEGARGLEWYF. This chain connects TRBV9 to TRBJ2-3; D assignment may be TRBD1 or TRBD2 (6 bases each). Germline values: CDR1 SGDLS, CDR2 YYNGEE. The V end lost 0 bases, the J end lost 14 bases, and 22 bases lay between the germline ends. The CDR3 covers 15 residues. Full variable domain (remainder filled in from reference TRBV9 and TRBJ2-3): DSGVTQTPKHLITATGQRVTLRCSPRSGDLSVYWYQQSLDQGLQFLIQYYNGEERAKGNILERFSAQQFPDLHSELNLSSLELGDSALYFCASSVEGARGLEWYFGPGTRLTVL.